This T cell receptor (beta chain) was identified during a study of cytomegalovirus exposure and HLA in healthy donors (TCRdb year 2017). For the wider study: The 500 to 700 repertoires of the first cohort and the 120 validation repertoires were produced on the same platform, according to a later analysis. Along with the approximately 670-subject first cohort, a separate validation cohort of more than 90 different subjects was used. High-throughput TCR immunosequencing, statistical association of individual TCRs with disease status, and machine learning were combined to predict cytomegalovirus infection status. The study aimed to test whether cataloging public T cell receptors could reveal signatures of past pathogen exposure. Results and caveats for the whole study, not just this receptor: The authors suggested that the approach could potentially be generalized to other disease states and immunological phenotypes. The validation cohort had no HLA typing available for a later analysis, so co-occurrence within that cohort was assessed over all 120 or so repertoires. The classifier was reported to diagnose cytomegalovirus status with high specificity and sensitivity in both the original cohort and the validation cohort. Of the cluster scores, 85% to 95% were above 0 in a later analysis, which found that TCRs clustered in the first cohort also tended to co-occur in the 90 to 150 validation repertoires. The study gave a list of 150 to 200 TCR beta chains associated with cytomegalovirus. A few of the identified cytomegalovirus-associated TCR beta chains were confirmed in vitro to be specific for cytomegalovirus antigens. Most TCR sequences were seen in very few donors, while some public TCRs were found in many individuals.

Looking up the germline V gene yields CDR1 SGHRS and CDR2 YFSETQ. V has 0 bases trimmed and J has 0 bases trimmed; junction bases matching no gene number 14. The CDR3 starts with the cysteine, ends with the phenylalanine, and has 20 residues. Only CDR3 DNA is held: 60 bases, read in frame from base 1. Donors formed part of the validation cohort, which comprised over a hundred subjects and was distinct from the first cohort of 550 to 850 subjects. The library relied on the immunoSEQ multiplex PCR assay. Regarding the original processing steps: A statistical classification framework was built to diagnose cytomegalovirus status from the catalog of TCR beta chain sequences. TCRdb obtained this table from immuneACCESS and retained in-frame rearrangements with V and J assigned. These tables miss some clones; where compared with another copy, unresolved V genes account for less than half of the shortfall, and the remainder is unexplained. The V and J calls and clone size are taken from that table; D and trimming were inferred from the DNA. In all, the sample holds 180,000 or so clones, and around 87% of those were seen once. Together, the top ten hold approximately 1.4% of the sample.

This clone was detected only once. Its antigen is not yet known. Base qualities are not recorded, but no much larger clone differs from it by a single base. The origin of this receptor is a woman aged 25-40 years in good health and CMV-seronegative. The sample was PBMCs. In this chain, TRBV5-1 is recombined with TRBJ1-5; TRBD1 agrees with 8 junctional bases. CDR3 loop: CASSLEYDRGHPYSNQPQHF. The DNA is TGCGCCAGCAGCTTGGAGTACGACAGGGGCCATCCCTATAGCAATCAGCCCCAGCATTTT.